The present T cell receptor (beta chain) was sequenced within a study of blood T cell repertoires in COVID-19. Study members were between about 18 and 100 years old and lived in some 22 US regions. Germline CDR1 and CDR2: KGHSH and LQKENI. V dropped 2 bases and J dropped 6; count of bases not matched to a gene: 13. The CDR3 is made up of 18 amino acids. Assay: immunoSEQ multiplex PCR; the TCRdb copy retains only in-frame clones and omits some. The table has approximately 500,000 clones, around 87% seen once; the top ten hold approximately 1.8%. The material sequenced was PBMCs or T cells enriched from blood (not recorded which). This receptor was obtained from a woman aged 40 to 50 who had recovered from COVID-19. The V and J genes are TRBV18 and TRBJ1-2, with 12 bases that match TRBD1. The CDR3 DNA is TGTGCCAGCTCACCATCAGTATCCGGGACAGGGGGCGGCCATGGCTACACCTTC. It encodes CASSPSVSGTGGGHGYTF.